This T cell receptor beta chain stems from a study of untreated major depressive disorder. Clones were read by immunoSEQ multiplex PCR, and TCRdb kept only the in-frame ones, dropping some. The repertoire has approximately 20,000 clones, 70% to 90% of them found once; the top ten carry about 0.8%. Every depressed patient was matched in pairs with a non-depressed control on sex, age, current smoking status and body mass index. Every participant had European ancestry. This CDR3 spans 14 amino acids. Germline V gene sequence: CDR1 SGDLS, CDR2 YYNGEE. Losses at the gene ends were 0 bases for V and 6 bases for J; bases not matched to a gene: 1.

This TCR was recovered from a woman aged 30 to 39 in good health. The sequencing input was CD4+ T cells from PBMCs. This chain links TRBV9 with TRBJ2-2; 8 nucleotides line up with TRBD1. CDR3 in DNA: TGTGCCAGCAGCGTAGGACAGGGGTCCGGGGAGCTGTTTTTT. Translated: CASSVGQGSGELFF.